This passage covers 5 T cell receptor beta chains from one sample sequenced in a study of cytomegalovirus exposure and HLA in healthy donors. The PCR used 60 Vbeta and 13 Jbeta primers. Repertoires were generated with immunoSEQ multiplex PCR, while TCRdb's copy carries only in-frame clones and drops some. The data show 150,000 to 200,000 clones, about 90% seen once. Specimen: PBMCs. Every receptor here comes from a girl in the first two years of life in good health and CMV-seronegative.

The chain uses TRBV6-1 and TRBJ1-1; TRBD1 is a possible D gene (6 bases). V dropped 2 bases and J dropped 0 bases, with 7 bases sitting between them. Germline V CDR1 and CDR2: MNHNS, SASEGT. The CDR3 spans 14 residues. DNA for the CDR3: TGTGCCAGCAGTGAAACAGGGATGAACACTGAAGCTTTCTTT. It encodes CASSETGMNTEAFF.

This rearrangement joins TRBV18 to TRBJ2-7; 8 nucleotides align to TRBD1. The V gene end was trimmed by 4 bases and the J gene end by 0 bases; junction bases not matched to a gene: 2. Germline V gene data show CDR1 as KGHSH and CDR2 as LQKENI. The CDR3 loop spans 14 amino acids. For the CDR3, the DNA is TGTGCCAGCTCACGGGACAGGAGCTCCTACGAGCAGTACTTC. It codes for CASSRDRSSYEQYF.

CDR3: CASSAEGDGELFF. The CDR3, as DNA: TGTGCCAGCAGTGCTGAGGGTGACGGGGAGCTGTTTTTT. This chain joins TRBV2 and TRBJ2-2, with a tentative D call TRBD2 (5 bases). CDR1 SNHLY and CDR2 FYNNEI come from the germline V gene. The CDR3 spans 13 residues. Trimming stripped 4 bases from V and 7 bases from J, with 10 bases between. The whole variable domain, remainder taken from reference TRBV2 and TRBJ2-2, is EPEVTQTPSHQVTQMGQEVILRCVPISNHLYFYWYRQILGQKVEFLVSFYNNEISEKSEIFDDQFSVERPDGSNFTLKIRSTKLEDSAMYFCASSAEGDGELFFGEGSRLTVL.

The chain carries TRBV5-6 and TRBJ1-1; 8 bases align to TRBD1. Trimming cost V 1 base and J 10 bases; bases outside gene matches: 15. CDR1 is SGHDT and CDR2 is YYEEEE in the germline V gene. The CDR3 runs to 16 residues. The CDR3 DNA is TGTGCCAGCAGCTTGAATGGGCAGGGGGCGGGGGTGCCAGCTTTCTTT. Its translation is CASSLNGQGAGVPAFF.

This clone has only one observation. The rearrangement uses TRBV30 and TRBJ2-7, with D unresolved. CDR1 is GTSNPN and CDR2 is SVGIG in the germline V gene (reference sequence). V lost 1 base to trimming and J lost 0 bases, with 10 bases between them. The CDR3 runs to 14 residues. CDR3 DNA: TGTGCCTGGAGTGACCACTCGAGCTCCTACGAGCAGTACTTC. Protein sequence: CAWSDHSSSYEQYF.